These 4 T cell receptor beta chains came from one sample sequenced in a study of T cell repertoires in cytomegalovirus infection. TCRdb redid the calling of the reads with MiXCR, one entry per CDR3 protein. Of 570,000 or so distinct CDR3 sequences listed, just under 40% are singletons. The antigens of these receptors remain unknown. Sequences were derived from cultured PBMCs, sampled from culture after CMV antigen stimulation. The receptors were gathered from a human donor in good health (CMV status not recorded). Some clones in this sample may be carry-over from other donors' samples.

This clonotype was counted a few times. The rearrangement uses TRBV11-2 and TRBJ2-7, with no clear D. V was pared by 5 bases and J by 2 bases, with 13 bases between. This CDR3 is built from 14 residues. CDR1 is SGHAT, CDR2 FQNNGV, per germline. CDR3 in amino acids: CASSPTPLTYEQYF. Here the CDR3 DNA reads TGTGCCAGCAGCCCCACCCCCCTGACCTACGAGCAGTACTTC.

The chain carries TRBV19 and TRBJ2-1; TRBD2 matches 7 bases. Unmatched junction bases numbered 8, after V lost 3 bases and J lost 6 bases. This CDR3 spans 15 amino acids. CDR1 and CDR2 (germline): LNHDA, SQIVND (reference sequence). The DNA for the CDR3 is TGTGCCAGTAGTATTGGGGTGACTAGCATCAATGAGCAGTTCTTC. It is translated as CASSIGVTSINEQFF.

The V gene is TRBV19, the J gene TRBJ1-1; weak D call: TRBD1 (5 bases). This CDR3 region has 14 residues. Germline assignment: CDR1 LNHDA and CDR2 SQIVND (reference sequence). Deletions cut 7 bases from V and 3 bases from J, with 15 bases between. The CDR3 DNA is TGTGCCAGTAAAAGGGGCCTCGGGGACACTGAAGCTTTCTTT. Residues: CASKRGLGDTEAFF.

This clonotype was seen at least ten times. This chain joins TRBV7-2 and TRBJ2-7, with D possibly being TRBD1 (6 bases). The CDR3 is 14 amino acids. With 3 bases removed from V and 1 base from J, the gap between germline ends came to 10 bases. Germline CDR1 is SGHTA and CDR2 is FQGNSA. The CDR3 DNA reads TGTGCCAGCAGCTTCCGGGACACATCCTACGAGCAGTACTTC. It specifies CASSFRDTSYEQYF.